This T cell receptor (beta chain) emerged from a study of spatial heterogeneity in lung cancer. Looking at the study overall: Sequence detection consistently recorded a greater number of beta-chain than alpha-chain sequences.

TCRdb reprocessed the 5' RACE reads with MiXCR, giving one entry per CDR3 protein. Of around 37,000 distinct CDR3 sequences in the sample, more than 7% were seen once. A few counts support this clonotype. The antigen is unknown. A junction end diverges from the germline sequence, so it may reflect a read error. The time point was: sample taken at primary tumor resection. Whole RNA came from tumor, nontumor lung or frozen PBMC and was sequenced without being sorted. CDR1 and CDR2 (germline): MNHNS, SASEGT. The CDR3 runs to 14 residues. Overall study findings and caveats: Among blood samples, ubiquitous expanded tumor TCRs appeared more at resection than at follow-up.

The sequenced sample was PBMCs, obtained at surgery. The TCR comes from a female donor with early-stage non-small cell lung cancer. This rearrangement joins TRBV6-1 to TRBJ2-1; D not certain. CDR3 nucleotides: TGTGCCAGCAGTGAAGGTCCGGTACAGTATGCTTTGGTCTTC. Translating it yields CASSEGPVQYALVF.